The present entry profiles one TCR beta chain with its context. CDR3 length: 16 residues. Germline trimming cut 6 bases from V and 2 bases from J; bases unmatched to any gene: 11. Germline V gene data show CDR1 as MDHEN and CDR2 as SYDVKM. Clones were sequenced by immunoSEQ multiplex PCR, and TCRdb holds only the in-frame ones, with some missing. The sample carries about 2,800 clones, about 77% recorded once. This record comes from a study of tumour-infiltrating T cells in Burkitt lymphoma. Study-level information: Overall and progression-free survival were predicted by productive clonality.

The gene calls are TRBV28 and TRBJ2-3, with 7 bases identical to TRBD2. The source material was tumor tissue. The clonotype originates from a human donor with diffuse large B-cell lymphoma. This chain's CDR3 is CASSPAWGGDTDTQYF. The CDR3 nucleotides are TGTGCCAGCAGCCCTGCGTGGGGGGGGGACACAGATACGCAGTATTTT.